The subject of this entry is one T cell receptor (beta chain). Its antigen is currently unknown. These data belong to a study of T cell responses to AZD1222 COVID-19 vaccine. Whole-study findings and limits: The reported proportion of spike-specific TCRs targeting unmutated variant regions was nearly half.

TCRdb keeps only in-frame clones here, not all; method: immunoSEQ multiplex PCR. The sample lists about 110,000 clones; around 90% were seen once. The CDR3 covers 15 residues. After removal of 2 bases from V and 7 bases from J, the junction contained 7 bases not matched to a gene. From germline, CDR1 is MDHEN and CDR2 SYDVKM. This TCR derives from an adult in good health. The chain has TRBV28 and TRBJ1-2; TRBD1 agrees at 10 bases. This specimen was peripheral blood, taken on day 0 of MenACWY control vaccination. The CDR3 here is CASSLGGQGQGGYTF. The CDR3 DNA follows: TGTGCCAGCAGTTTAGGGGGACAGGGGCAGGGTGGCTACACCTTC.